The rows below give T cell receptor beta chains drawn from one sample of a study of T cell repertoires in cytomegalovirus infection. Antigens of these TCRs are unknown. Each CDR3 protein is one row after TCRdb ran MiXCR on the reads. The repertoire has nearly 700,000 distinct CDR3 sequences, around 35% of them found once; the top ten carry roughly 18%. Sequences were derived from cultured PBMCs, sampled from culture after CMV antigen stimulation. These TCRs come from a human donor in good health (CMV status not recorded). Some clones in this sample may be carry-over from other donors' samples. CDR3s include the opening cysteine and the closing phenylalanine or tryptophan. D genes are given only for firm matches. A row's size may be missing; if present it is once, few, many or a size class.

>TRBJ2-2|TRBV19|NA|NA
CASSIGPTGTGELFF
TGTGCCAGTAGTATAGGACCGACGGGCACCGGGGAGCTGTTTTTT
>TRBJ2-5|TRBV6-2/TRBV6-3|NA|few
CASKDSLETQYF
TGTGCCAGCAAAGACAGCTTAGAGACCCAGTACTTC
>TRBJ2-7|TRBV2|NA|NA
CASSAGGAPYEQYF
TGTGCCAGCAGTGCTGGAGGGGCCCCCTACGAGCAGTACTTC
>TRBJ2-1|TRBV11-2|TRBD2|NA
CASSPVAGRGLEQFF
TGTGCCAGCAGCCCTGTAGCGGGGAGAGGGCTTGAGCAGTTCTTC
>TRBJ1-1|TRBV7-8|TRBD1|few
CASGSGDREAFF
TGTGCCAGCGGCAGCGGGGACAGGGAAGCTTTCTTT
>TRBJ2-1|TRBV7-8|TRBD2|few
CASSSLAGPYNEQFF
TGTGCCAGCAGCTCACTAGCGGGGCCCTACAATGAGCAGTTCTTC
>TRBJ1-2|TRBV4-1|NA|NA
CASSQGGGGGVTNYGYTF
TGCGCCAGCAGCCAAGGGGGCGGAGGAGGGGTAACCAACTATGGCTACACCTTC
>TRBJ1-5|TRBV20-1|NA|NA
CSATWDPARQPQHF
TGCAGTGCTACCTGGGACCCAGCGAGGCAGCCCCAGCATTTT
>TRBJ2-1|TRBV29-1|TRBD1|NA
CSVERGTGGGNEQFF
TGCAGCGTTGAGAGGGGGACAGGGGGTGGCAATGAGCAGTTCTTC
>TRBJ2-7|TRBV29-1|NA|few
CSVEGTGRGLAYEQYF
TGCAGCGTTGAAGGGACAGGGAGGGGACTAGCTTACGAGCAGTACTTC
>TRBJ1-2|TRBV5-3|NA|NA
CASSLVRDYTF
TGTGCCAGCAGCTTGGTCCGAGACTACACCTTC
>TRBJ1-1|TRBV5-3|TRBD1|NA
CASSVPRGSDTEAFF
TGTGCCAGCAGCGTCCCCAGGGGGTCGGACACTGAAGCTTTCTTT
>TRBJ2-7|TRBV20-1|TRBD2|NA
CSAGLADWLYF
TGCAGTGCAGGGCTAGCGGACTGGCTGTACTTC
>TRBJ2-7|TRBV27|TRBD2|NA
CASRPTSASYEQYF
TGTGCCAGCAGGCCGACTAGCGCTTCCTACGAGCAGTACTTC
>TRBJ2-6|TRBV4-1|TRBD2|NA
CASSLLSTTLAGATGANVLTF
TGCGCCAGCAGCCTCCTAAGTACTACCTTAGCGGGAGCTACTGGGGCCAACGTCCTGACTTTC
>TRBJ2-2|TRBV20-1|NA|few
CSARAQETNTGELFF
TGCAGTGCCCGAGCCCAGGAAACGAACACCGGGGAGCTGTTTTTT
>TRBJ2-3|TRBV7-8|TRBD2|many
CATRLAGGLSTDTQYF
TGTGCCACCCGACTAGCGGGGGGGCTCTCCACCGATACGCAGTATTTT
>TRBJ1-4|TRBV7-8|TRBD1|few
CASSYYRDSNEKLFF
TGTGCCAGCAGCTACTACCGGGACAGTAATGAAAAACTGTTTTTT
>TRBJ1-2|TRBV19|NA|NA
CASSISQSGGYTF
TGTGCCAGTAGTATAAGTCAGAGTGGCGGCTACACCTTC
>TRBJ2-1|TRBV7-2|TRBD2|NA
CASSLRLAPGGSEQFF
TGTGCCAGCAGCTTACGACTAGCCCCCGGAGGTAGTGAGCAGTTCTTC
>TRBJ2-3|TRBV12-3/TRBV12-4|NA|many
CASISGGTDTQYF
TGTGCCAGCATTTCCGGGGGAACAGATACGCAGTATTTT
>TRBJ2-1|TRBV14|NA|NA
CASSRAAGQFF
TGTGCCAGCAGCCGTGCCGCGGGGCAGTTCTTC
>TRBJ2-3|TRBV6-1|TRBD2|NA
CASSDPGLVLTDTQYF
TGTGCCAGCAGTGACCCGGGACTAGTCCTCACAGATACGCAGTATTTT
>TRBJ2-1|TRBV6-1|TRBD2|many
CASSAGRASYNEQFF
TGTGCCAGCAGTGCCGGGAGGGCGTCCTACAATGAGCAGTTCTTC
>TRBJ2-7|TRBV7-6|NA|NA
CASSLSWDEQYF
TGTGCCAGCAGCTTATCGTGGGACGAGCAGTACTTC
>TRBJ2-1|TRBV6-2/TRBV6-3|NA|few
CASSYPDRYRDNEQFF
TGTGCCAGCAGTTACCCCGACAGGTACAGGGACAATGAGCAGTTCTTC
>TRBJ2-1|TRBV7-8|TRBD2|many
CASSLAAGVSARSNNEQFF
TGTGCCAGCAGCTTAGCGGCGGGAGTGTCGGCCAGAAGCAACAATGAGCAGTTCTTC
>TRBJ2-1|TRBV29-1|TRBD2|few
CSVLGLALNPLYNEQFF
TGCAGCGTATTGGGACTAGCCCTCAATCCCCTCTACAATGAGCAGTTCTTC
>TRBJ2-1|TRBV7-2|NA|many
CASSQTYNEQFF
TGTGCCAGCAGCCAGACCTACAATGAGCAGTTCTTC
>TRBJ2-6|TRBV6-2/TRBV6-3|NA|few
CASSYSWQVPSGANVLTF
TGTGCCAGCAGTTACTCTTGGCAGGTACCCTCTGGGGCCAACGTCCTGACTTTC
>TRBJ2-1|TRBV7-6|TRBD2|NA
CASSSSGGWGINNEQFF
TGTGCCAGCAGCTCTAGCGGGGGTTGGGGGATAAACAATGAGCAGTTCTTC
>TRBJ1-6|TRBV10-3|NA|NA
CAIKPSANSPLHF
TGTGCCATCAAACCGTCCGCCAATTCACCCCTCCACTTT
>TRBJ2-1|TRBV6-2/TRBV6-3|TRBD2|NA
CASSYSTPLAARNEQFF
TGTGCCAGCAGTTACTCGACCCCTCTAGCGGCTCGGAATGAGCAGTTCTTC
>TRBJ2-3|TRBV5-4|NA|few
CASSLVGYSDTQYF
TGTGCCAGCAGCTTGGTTGGCTATTCAGATACGCAGTATTTT
>TRBJ2-1|TRBV7-2|NA|many
CASSLAGTIYNEQFF
TGTGCCAGCAGCTTAGCCGGGACCATCTACAATGAGCAGTTCTTC
>TRBJ1-6|TRBV6-1|NA|once
CASISQFRSHLPNSPLHF
TGTGCCAGCATCTCCCAGTTCAGGAGTCACCTACCCAATTCACCCCTCCACTTT
>TRBJ2-1|TRBV7-2|TRBD2|many
CASSLRTSGRGSSYNEQFF
TGTGCCAGCAGCCTCCGGACTAGCGGGAGGGGGAGCTCCTACAATGAGCAGTTCTTC
>TRBJ2-6|TRBV11-2|NA|NA
CASSHPGGATGANVLTF
TGTGCCAGCAGCCACCCAGGGGGGGCAACTGGGGCCAACGTCCTGACTTTC
>TRBJ2-3|TRBV5-6|NA|NA
CASSLMSGSRSDTDTQYF
TGTGCCAGCAGCTTGATGTCCGGGAGTCGATCGGACACAGATACGCAGTATTTT
>TRBJ1-5|TRBV7-9|NA|few
CASSLVAAGDQPQHF
TGTGCCAGCAGCTTAGTGGCAGCGGGTGATCAGCCCCAGCATTTT
>TRBJ1-5|TRBV4-1|NA|few
CASSLSDYTYQPQHF
TGCGCCAGCAGCCTCAGCGACTATACGTATCAGCCCCAGCATTTT
>TRBJ1-5|TRBV7-8|NA|NA
CASSLGWTVDQPQHF
TGTGCCAGCAGCCTCGGCTGGACAGTCGATCAGCCCCAGCATTTT
>TRBJ1-2|TRBV28|NA|NA
CASSSSQGSRTYGYTF
TGTGCCAGCAGTTCCTCCCAGGGGAGCCGGACCTATGGCTACACCTTC
>TRBJ2-5|TRBV20-1|TRBD1|NA
CSARDGTGGAQYF
TGCAGTGCTAGAGACGGGACAGGGGGGGCCCAGTACTTC
>TRBJ2-1|TRBV10-3|NA|few
CAISEEGNEQFF
TGTGCCATCAGTGAGGAGGGGAATGAGCAGTTCTTC
>TRBJ2-1|TRBV11-2|TRBD2|NA
CASSSRRGLAGWASYNEQFF
TGTGCCAGCAGCTCCCGCCGTGGACTAGCGGGATGGGCCTCCTACAATGAGCAGTTCTTC